This T cell receptor (beta chain) stems from a study of T cell responses to AZD1222 COVID-19 vaccine. Study-level points and caveats: Reportedly, close to half of spike-specific TCRs are directed against unmutated variant regions. In a largely white British group with more females than males, clonal diversity was possibly underestimated. Across the whole spike, CD4 TCRs peaked at regions 160-218 and 743-854. Only after the peak T cell response were repertoires sampled.

Germline CDR1 LNHDA, CDR2 SQIVND (reference sequence). This CDR3 region has 18 residues. V gave up 5 bases and J gave up 4 bases; unmatched junction bases: 9. Method: immunoSEQ multiplex PCR; TCRdb's copy keeps in-frame clones and lacks some. The table includes about 120,000 clones, approximately 90% detected once. Comments on this clone: Its antigen is not known.

The specimen was peripheral blood, collected 28 days after the second AZD1222 dose. This chain joins TRBV19 and TRBJ1-6; TRBD1 aligns across 12 bases. The receptor was derived from an adult who received the AZD1222 COVID-19 vaccine. The DNA for the CDR3 is TGTGCCAGTAGTGAGGGGGGGACAGGGGGCTATTATAATTCACCCCTCCACTTT. Translated: CASSEGGTGGYYNSPLHF.